What follows describes a single TCR beta chain. The sample belongs to a study of cytomegalovirus exposure and HLA in healthy donors. The PCR contained 60 Vbeta and 13 Jbeta primers. TCRdb keeps only in-frame clones here, not all; method: immunoSEQ multiplex PCR. Its table records roughly 57,000 clones. Germline V gene data show CDR1 as MNHEY and CDR2 as SMNVEV (reference sequence). The CDR3 runs to 16 residues. The V gene lost 4 bases and the J gene lost 3 bases, with 17 bases spanning the gap. The V and J genes are TRBV27 and TRBJ2-3; perhaps TRBD1 as D (5 bases). Material: PBMCs. This clonotype originated in a young man in good health and CMV-seropositive. The CDR3 nucleotides read TGTGCCAGCAGTTCCCGGACGGACATGATGACAGATACGCAGTATTTT. Translating it yields CASSSRTDMMTDTQYF.